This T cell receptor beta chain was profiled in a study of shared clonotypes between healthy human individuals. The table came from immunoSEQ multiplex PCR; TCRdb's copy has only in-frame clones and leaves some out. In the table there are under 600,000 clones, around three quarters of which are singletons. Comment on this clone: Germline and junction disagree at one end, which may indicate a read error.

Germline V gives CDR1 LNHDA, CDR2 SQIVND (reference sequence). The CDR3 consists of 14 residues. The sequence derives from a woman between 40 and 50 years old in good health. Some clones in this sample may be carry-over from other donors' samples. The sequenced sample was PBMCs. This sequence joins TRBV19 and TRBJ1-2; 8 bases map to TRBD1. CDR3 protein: CASSTRGQNYGYTF. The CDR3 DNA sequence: TGTGCCAGTAGCACCAGGGGGCAGAACTACGGCTACACCTTC. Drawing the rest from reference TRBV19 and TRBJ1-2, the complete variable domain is DGGITQSPKYLFRKEGQNVTLSCEQNLNHDAMYWYRQDPGQGLRLIYYSQIVNDFQKGDIAEGYSVSREKKESFPLTVTSAQKNPTAFYLCASSTRGQNYGYTFGSGTRLTVV.